This T cell receptor (beta chain) was recorded in a study of T-cell memory formation after mild COVID-19. This clonotype was recorded a few times. Its antigen is unidentified. This CDR3 contains 16 residues. Trimming removed 7 bases from V and 5 bases from J; junction bases left unmatched: 12. Looked up from germline, CDR1 is SEHNR and CDR2 is FQNEAQ (reference sequence). Sample barcodes and UMIs were carried by the TCR alpha and TCR beta cDNA libraries that 5'RACE generated with constant-segment primers. TCRdb reanalysed the 5' RACE reads using MiXCR and keeps one entry per CDR3 protein. The sample has fewer than 500,000 distinct CDR3 sequences; approximately 23% are singletons. The study's findings and limits: Mostly located in CM and EM were contracting CD4+ clones, with contracting CD8+ clones located in EMRA.

This TCR was sampled from an adult woman who had mild COVID-19 (a few samples of this study predate the infection). Cell type and time point are not known. The chain joins TRBV7-9 to TRBJ2-1, with 9 bases that match TRBD2. Sequencing input: PBMCs or a T cell subset sorted from them (not recorded which). CDR3 nucleotides: TGTGCCAGCATCTGGGCTAGCGGGGCAACCCACAATGAGCAGTTCTTC. Its translation is CASIWASGATHNEQFF.